This is a list of T cell receptor beta chains from one sample in a study of naive and memory T cell subsets. Each CDR3 protein is one row after TCRdb ran MiXCR on the 5' RACE reads. The data show approximately 49,000 distinct CDR3 sequences, about 4.8% seen once. The origin of the receptors is a female donor in good health. Both conserved end residues are part of each CDR3.

j_call,v_call,cdr3_aa
TRBJ2-7,TRBV24-1,CATSDGGGRIYEQYF
TRBJ2-2,TRBV28,CASSLRLAGGELFF
TRBJ2-1,TRBV20-1,CSARNRGANEQFF
TRBJ1-1,TRBV5-6,CASSLGGQGLHF
TRBJ1-6,TRBV6-5,CASSRTAAPLHF
TRBJ2-3,TRBV4-2,CASSQERLAGVPQYF
TRBJ1-1,TRBV28,CASSLGGQNTEAFF
TRBJ1-2,TRBV5-1,CASSSTLDYGYTF
TRBJ2-1,TRBV6-1,CASSEWTGEVNEQFF
TRBJ2-3,TRBV20-1,CSARRGNPDTQYF
TRBJ2-2,TRBV20-1,CSARATGTSGRWGTGELFF
TRBJ1-6,TRBV20-1,CSARGGQNNSPLHF
TRBJ1-5,TRBV6-2/TRBV6-3,CASRHGQGTLRGNQPQHF
TRBJ1-1,TRBV20-1,CSARPPLSGNTEAFF
TRBJ1-2,TRBV28,CASSVIFRSRTNYGYTF
TRBJ2-3,TRBV6-6,CASSYSATSGRAVDTQYF
TRBJ1-2,TRBV3-1,CASSQVDYGYTF
TRBJ1-2,TRBV29-1,CSVRTGVYGYTF
TRBJ2-1,TRBV18,CASSPWVGGPLNEQFF
TRBJ1-4,TRBV29-1,CSVQGSGEKLFF
TRBJ2-3,TRBV20-1,CSESLGKKGDTQYF
TRBJ2-3,TRBV19,CASSTRLAGGPSGTDTQYF
TRBJ2-7,TRBV27,CASSTRRGTDNSYEQYF
TRBJ2-3,TRBV18,CASSPLDTQYF
TRBJ2-1,TRBV23-1,CASSQTGIWYNEQFF
TRBJ2-7,TRBV25-1,CASLRGGEQYF
TRBJ2-3,TRBV10-1,CASSPKEYSTDTQYF
TRBJ2-4,TRBV5-4,CASSLLGAGAKNIQYF
TRBJ1-2,TRBV14,CASSHLDLRDSNYGDTF
TRBJ2-7,TRBV28,CASTEHSSGRTLEQYF
TRBJ2-1,TRBV6-4,CASSTSGFNEQFF
TRBJ2-7,TRBV5-1,CASSWSPGQSYEQYF
TRBJ2-3,TRBV12-3/TRBV12-4,CASSLLWQVLGDTQYF
TRBJ1-2,TRBV3-1,CASSLGRGTYGYTF